Presented here are 10 T cell receptor beta chains from one specimen sequenced in a study of cytomegalovirus exposure and HLA in healthy donors. 60 Vbeta and 13 Jbeta primers were used in PCR. The protocol was immunoSEQ multiplex PCR, while the TCRdb copy is restricted to in-frame clones and leaves out a portion. Of approximately 150,000 clones in the sample, 70% to 80% are singletons; the top ten hold more than 0.8%. The sample was PBMCs. Receptor source: a woman aged 40 to 55 in good health and CMV-seronegative.

As to this clone: An end of the junction differs from the germline gene, which may be a read error. This chain joins TRBV5-1 and TRBJ2-2; tentatively, D is TRBD2 (6 bases). The CDR3 totals 14 residues. Per the germline V gene, CDR1 is SGHRS and CDR2 is YFSETQ. The DNA for the CDR3 is TGCGCCAGCACGCCAGGTCGAAACACCGGGGGGCTGTTTTTT. As protein: CASTPGRNTGGLFF.

The chain couples TRBV15 to TRBJ2-3; possible D gene TRBD2, 6 bases. Trimming left V 1 base short and J 3 bases short, with 14 bases between. This CDR3 has 16 amino acids. CDR1 is LNHNV and CDR2 is YYDKDF in the germline V gene (reference sequence). The CDR3 spells CATSRGASVWTDTQYF. CDR3 DNA: TGTGCCACCAGCAGAGGGGCTAGCGTGTGGACAGATACGCAGTATTTT.

The rearrangement uses TRBV5-3 and TRBJ1-1; maybe TRBD1 (6 bases). TRBV5-3 is an ORF, and what it does is uncertain. V shed 3 bases and J shed 4 bases, with 16 bases lying between them. The CDR3 covers 15 residues. CDR3 residues: CARSSEGRGATEAFF. The CDR3 coding sequence is TGTGCCAGAAGCTCGGAGGGGCGGGGGGCCACTGAAGCTTTCTTT.

The CDR3 DNA sequence: TGCGCCAGCAGCTCCGGGGTCTACGAGCAGTACTTC. This translates into CASSSGVYEQYF. The V and J genes are TRBV5-1 and TRBJ2-7; D might be TRBD2 (5 bases). Germline CDR1 and CDR2: SGHRS and YFSETQ. V lost 3 bases, J lost 3 bases, and 7 bases lay in between. The CDR3 spans 12 residues.

The V call is TRBV27, the J call TRBJ2-7, with D maybe TRBD2 (6 bases). Germline values: CDR1 MNHEY, CDR2 SMNVEV (reference sequence). Trimming removed 5 bases from V and 1 base from J, with 15 bases in between. This CDR3 region has 15 residues. CDR3 sequence reads: CASSTAGTVSYEQYF. The CDR3 DNA reads as TGTGCCAGCAGTACCGCCGGGACTGTTTCCTACGAGCAGTACTTC.

This clone was counted only a few times. The CDR3 spells CASSFAPGGSGYTF. The CDR3 DNA reads as TGCGCCAGCAGCTTTGCCCCAGGGGGATCTGGCTACACCTTC. V is TRBV5-1 and J is TRBJ1-2; 7 bases are a match to TRBD1. J lost 7 bases, V lost 2 bases, and 8 bases had no gene match. The CDR3 is 14 amino acids. CDR1 SGHRS and CDR2 YFSETQ come from the germline V gene.

Points on this clone: Germline and junction disagree at one end, which may indicate a read error. The V and J genes are TRBV5-6 and TRBJ1-1, with unresolved D. CDR1 and CDR2 from the germline V gene are SGHDT and YYEEEE. The CDR3 contains 13 residues. This CDR3 reads CVSSGYSYTEAFF. In nucleotides, the CDR3 is TGTGTCAGCAGCGGATACAGCTACACTGAAGCTTTCTTT.

The CDR3, as DNA: TGCGCCAGCAGCGGTGGACTCTTCACGGATGAGCAGTTCTTC. This sequence encodes CASSGGLFTDEQFF. The genes are TRBV5-1 and TRBJ2-1, with TRBD2 as a possible D gene (5 bases). Germline CDR1 reads SGHRS; CDR2 reads YFSETQ. Trimming took 4 bases from V and 8 from J, leaving 16 bases between them. This CDR3 is 14 amino acids long.

As DNA, the CDR3 is TGTGCCAGCAGTTTAATTGGGACTAGCGTCGATGAGCAGTTCTTC. Translating it yields CASSLIGTSVDEQFF. The rearrangement joins TRBV28 to TRBJ2-1; TRBD2 aligns across 10 bases. The CDR3 runs 15 residues. Germline-derived CDR1 and CDR2 are MDHEN and SYDVKM. J gave up 8 bases and V 2 bases, and 6 bases lay outside the gene matches.

The rearrangement uses TRBV19 and TRBJ2-6; weak D call: TRBD1 (5 bases). The CDR3 runs to 18 residues. Per the germline V gene, CDR1 is LNHDA and CDR2 is SQIVND (reference sequence). V was trimmed by 5 bases and J by 4 bases, leaving 21 bases between them. CDR3 region: CASSPSILLGVGANVLTF. CDR3 nucleotide sequence: TGTGCCAGTAGTCCGTCCATTTTGTTAGGGGTCGGGGCCAACGTCCTGACTTTC.